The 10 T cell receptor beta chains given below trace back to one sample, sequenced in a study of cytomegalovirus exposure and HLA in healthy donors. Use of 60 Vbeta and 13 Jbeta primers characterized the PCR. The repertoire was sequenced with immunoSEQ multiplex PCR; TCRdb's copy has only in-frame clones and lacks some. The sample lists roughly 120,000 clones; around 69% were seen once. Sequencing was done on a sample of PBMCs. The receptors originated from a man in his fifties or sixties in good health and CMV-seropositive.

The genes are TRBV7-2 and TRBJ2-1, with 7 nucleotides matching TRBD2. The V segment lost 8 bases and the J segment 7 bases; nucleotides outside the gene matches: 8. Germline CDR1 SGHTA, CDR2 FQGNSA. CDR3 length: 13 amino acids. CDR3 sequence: CASEAAGANEQFF. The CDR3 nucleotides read TGTGCCAGCGAGGCGGCGGGAGCGAATGAGCAGTTCTTC.

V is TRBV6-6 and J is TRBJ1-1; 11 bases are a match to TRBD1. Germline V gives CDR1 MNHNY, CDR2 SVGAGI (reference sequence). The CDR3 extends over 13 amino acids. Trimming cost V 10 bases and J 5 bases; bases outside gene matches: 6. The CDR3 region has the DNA TGTGCCATGGCCGGGACAGGGGGAACTGAAGCTTTCTTT. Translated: CAMAGTGGTEAFF.

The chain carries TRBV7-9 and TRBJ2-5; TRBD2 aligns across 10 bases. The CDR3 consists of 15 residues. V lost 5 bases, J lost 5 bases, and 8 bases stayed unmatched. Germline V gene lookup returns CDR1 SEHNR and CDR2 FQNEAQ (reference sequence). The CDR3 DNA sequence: TGTGCCAGCAGCCCGACCAGCGGGGGGGCCGAGACCCAGTACTTC. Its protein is CASSPTSGGAETQYF. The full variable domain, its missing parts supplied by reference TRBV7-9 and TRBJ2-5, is DTGVSQNPRHKITKRGQNVTFRCDPISEHNRLYWYRQTLGQGPEFLTYFQNEAQLEKSRLLSDRFSAERPKGSFSTLEIQRTEQGDSAMYLCASSPTSGGAETQYFGPGTRLLVL.

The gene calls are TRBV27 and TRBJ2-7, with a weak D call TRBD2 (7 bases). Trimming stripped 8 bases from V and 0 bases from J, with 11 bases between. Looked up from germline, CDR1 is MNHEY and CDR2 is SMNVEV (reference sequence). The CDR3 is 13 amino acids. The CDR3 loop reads CASFGGASYEQYF. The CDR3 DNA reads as TGTGCCAGCTTTGGGGGGGCCTCCTACGAGCAGTACTTC.

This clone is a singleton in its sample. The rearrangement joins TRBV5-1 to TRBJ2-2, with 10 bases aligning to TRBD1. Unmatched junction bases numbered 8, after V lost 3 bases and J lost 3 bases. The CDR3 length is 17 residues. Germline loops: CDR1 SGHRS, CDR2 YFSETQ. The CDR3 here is CASSSRRGTGDTGELFF. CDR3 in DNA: TGCGCCAGCAGCTCGCGACGAGGGACAGGGGACACCGGGGAGCTGTTTTTT.

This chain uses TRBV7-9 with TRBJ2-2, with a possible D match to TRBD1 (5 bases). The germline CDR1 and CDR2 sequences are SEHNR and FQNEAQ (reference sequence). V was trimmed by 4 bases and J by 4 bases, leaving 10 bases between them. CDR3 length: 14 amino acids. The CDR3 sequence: CASSSRVATGELFF. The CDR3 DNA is TGTGCCAGCAGCTCCAGGGTGGCCACCGGGGAGCTGTTTTTT.

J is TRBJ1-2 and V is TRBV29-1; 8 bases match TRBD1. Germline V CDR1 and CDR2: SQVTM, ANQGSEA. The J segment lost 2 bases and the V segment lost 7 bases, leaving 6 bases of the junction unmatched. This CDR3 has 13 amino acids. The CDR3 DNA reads TGCAGCGCCGAGGGACAGGCCAACTATGGCTACACCTTC. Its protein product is CSAEGQANYGYTF.

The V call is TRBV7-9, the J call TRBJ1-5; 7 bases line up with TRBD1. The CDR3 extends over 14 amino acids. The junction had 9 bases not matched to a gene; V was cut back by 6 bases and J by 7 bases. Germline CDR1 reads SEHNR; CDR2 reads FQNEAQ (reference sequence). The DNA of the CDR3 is TGTGCCAGCAGTCGCACAGGGGATCACCAGCCCCAGCATTTT. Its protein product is CASSRTGDHQPQHF.

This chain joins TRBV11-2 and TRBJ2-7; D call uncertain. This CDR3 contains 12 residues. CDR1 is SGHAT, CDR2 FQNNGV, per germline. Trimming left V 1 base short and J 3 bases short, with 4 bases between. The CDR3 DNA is TGTGCCAGCAGCTTAGCTAGCTACGAGCAGTACTTC. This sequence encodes CASSLASYEQYF.

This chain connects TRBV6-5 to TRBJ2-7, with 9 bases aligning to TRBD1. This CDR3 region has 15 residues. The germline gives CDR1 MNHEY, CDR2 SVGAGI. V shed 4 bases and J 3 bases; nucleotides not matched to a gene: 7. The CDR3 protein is CASSFDRGNVYEQYF. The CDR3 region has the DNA TGTGCCAGCAGTTTCGACAGGGGGAACGTCTACGAGCAGTACTTC.